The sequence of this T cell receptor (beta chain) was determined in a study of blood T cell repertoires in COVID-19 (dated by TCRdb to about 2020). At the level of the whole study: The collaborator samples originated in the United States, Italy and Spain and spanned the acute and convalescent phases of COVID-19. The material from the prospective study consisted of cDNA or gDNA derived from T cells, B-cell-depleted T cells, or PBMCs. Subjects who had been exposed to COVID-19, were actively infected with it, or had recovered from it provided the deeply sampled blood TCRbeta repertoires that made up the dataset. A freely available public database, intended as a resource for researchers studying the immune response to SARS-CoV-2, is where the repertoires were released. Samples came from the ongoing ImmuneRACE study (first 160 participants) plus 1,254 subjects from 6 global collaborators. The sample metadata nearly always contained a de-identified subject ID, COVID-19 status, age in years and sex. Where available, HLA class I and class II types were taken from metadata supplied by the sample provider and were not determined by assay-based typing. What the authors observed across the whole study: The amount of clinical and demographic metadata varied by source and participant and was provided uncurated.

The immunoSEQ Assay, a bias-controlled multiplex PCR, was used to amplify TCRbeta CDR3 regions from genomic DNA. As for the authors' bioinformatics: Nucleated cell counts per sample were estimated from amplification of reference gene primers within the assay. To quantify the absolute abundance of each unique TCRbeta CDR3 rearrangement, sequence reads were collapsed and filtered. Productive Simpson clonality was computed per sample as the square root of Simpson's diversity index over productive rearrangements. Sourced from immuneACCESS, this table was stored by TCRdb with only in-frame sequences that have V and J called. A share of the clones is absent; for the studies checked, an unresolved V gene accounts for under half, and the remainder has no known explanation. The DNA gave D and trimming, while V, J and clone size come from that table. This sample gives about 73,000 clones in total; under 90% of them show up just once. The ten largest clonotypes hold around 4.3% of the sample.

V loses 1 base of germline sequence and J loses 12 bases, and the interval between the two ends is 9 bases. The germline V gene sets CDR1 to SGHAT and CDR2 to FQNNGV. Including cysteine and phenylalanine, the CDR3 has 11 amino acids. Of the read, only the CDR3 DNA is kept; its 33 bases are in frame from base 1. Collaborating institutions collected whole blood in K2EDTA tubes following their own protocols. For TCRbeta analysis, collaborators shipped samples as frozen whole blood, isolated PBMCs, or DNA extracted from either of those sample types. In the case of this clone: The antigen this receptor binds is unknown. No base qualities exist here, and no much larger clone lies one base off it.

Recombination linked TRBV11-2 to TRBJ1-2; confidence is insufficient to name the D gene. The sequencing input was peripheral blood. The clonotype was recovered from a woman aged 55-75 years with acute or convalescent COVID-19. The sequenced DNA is TGTGCCAGCAGCTTAGGTCCGGAGAACACCTTC. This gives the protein CASSLGPENTF.